This T cell receptor beta chain is drawn from a study of T cell changes during pregnancy in multiple sclerosis. Germline V gene sequence: CDR1 SQVTM, CDR2 ANQGSEA. Trimming left V 4 bases short and J 5 bases short, with 14 bases between. This CDR3 contains 13 residues. Clones were read by immunoSEQ multiplex PCR, and TCRdb kept only the in-frame ones, dropping some. The sample comprises some 60,000 clones, about 94% of which are singletons, and over 0.35% rests with the top ten. The clonotype comes from a female donor with multiple sclerosis, enrolled in a pregnancy study. This material consisted of CD4+ T cells from peripheral blood mononuclear cells, taken before pregnancy. The chain joins TRBV29-1 to TRBJ2-5, with D possibly matching TRBD1 (6 bases). Here the CDR3 DNA reads TGCAGCGTTGGCGGCAGGGGAGTGGAGACCCAGTACTTC. This sequence encodes CSVGGRGVETQYF.